What follows are 14 T cell receptor beta chains derived from one specimen sequenced in a study of T cells in localized non-small cell lung cancer. The data were produced by immunoSEQ multiplex PCR, yet TCRdb's version contains in-frame clones alone and is incomplete. Of about 28,000 clones in the sample, about 87% are singletons; the top ten hold less than 3.5%. This sample comprised peripheral blood, obtained before any cancer treatment. Every receptor here comes from a woman between 18 and 49 years old with stage I lung adenocarcinoma.

The V and J genes are TRBV7-8 and TRBJ2-7, with D possibly being TRBD1 or TRBD2 (5 bases each). V was cut by 5 bases and J by 2 bases, with 13 bases left in between. The V gene's germline CDR1 is SGHVS and CDR2 FQNEAQ. The CDR3 has 14 amino acids. For the CDR3, the DNA is TGTGCCAGCAGCCAAAGTCCGGGGCCCTACGAGCAGTACTTC. Translated, it gives CASSQSPGPYEQYF.

V gene TRBV4-1 combines with J gene TRBJ2-1; TRBD2 aligns across 8 bases. V gave up 1 base and J gave up 2 bases; unmatched junction bases: 7. The CDR3 extends over 17 amino acids. CDR1 and CDR2 from the germline V gene are MGHRA and YSYEKL. Here the CDR3 reads CASSQGVLAGTYNEQFF. As DNA, the CDR3 is TGCGCCAGCAGCCAAGGTGTGCTAGCGGGCACCTACAATGAGCAGTTCTTC.

This clone has a handful of counts. The chain combines TRBV27 with TRBJ2-1; no definite D call. The V gene's germline CDR1 is MNHEY and CDR2 SMNVEV (reference sequence). V lost 6 bases and J 7 bases, leaving 10 bases between the germline ends. The CDR3 spans 12 residues. The CDR3 loop is CASREGWNEQFF. Written as DNA, the CDR3 is TGTGCCAGCAGAGAAGGATGGAATGAGCAGTTCTTC.

J is TRBJ2-1 and V is TRBV6-5; the D is unclear. Germline lookup yields CDR1 MNHEY and CDR2 SVGAGI. V was trimmed by 6 bases and J by 4 bases, leaving 7 bases between them. This CDR3 has 12 residues. The CDR3 sequence is CASSPGYNEQFF. The CDR3 DNA reads as TGTGCCAGCAGCCCCGGGTACAATGAGCAGTTCTTC.

This clone showed up just once. V usage is TRBV30 and J usage is TRBJ2-1; no definite D call. V was clipped by 5 bases and J by 9 bases, with 14 bases between them. The V gene's germline CDR1 is GTSNPN and CDR2 SVGIG (reference sequence). This CDR3 spans 12 amino acids. CDR3 in amino acids: CAWRPNVGEQFF. DNA for the CDR3: TGTGCCTGGCGTCCGAATGTCGGTGAGCAGTTCTTC.

CDR3: CASSLELKTALGGQFF. CDR3 sequence (DNA): TGTGCCAGCAGCTTAGAGCTAAAAACGGCCCTCGGTGGGCAGTTCTTC. The J gene is TRBJ2-1, the V gene TRBV11-3; no clear D. The germline V gene encodes CDR1 SGHNT and CDR2 YENEEA. The CDR3 is 16 residues long. Trimming took off 0 bases at V and 12 bases at J, with 21 bases between the two ends.

This rearrangement joins TRBV18 to TRBJ1-4; no clear D. V was clipped by 1 base and J by 6 bases, with 6 bases between them. The CDR3 is 13 amino acids. CDR1 is KGHSH, CDR2 LQKENI, per germline. The CDR3 region is CASSPRGDEKLFF. The CDR3 nucleotides are TGTGCCAGCTCACCACGGGGTGATGAAAAACTGTTTTTT.

The chain links TRBV19 to TRBJ1-2; the D is unclear. Trimming took off 1 base at V and 7 bases at J, with 10 bases between the two ends. The length of the CDR3 is 13 residues. From germline, CDR1 is LNHDA and CDR2 SQIVND (reference sequence). CDR3 DNA: TGTGCCAGTAGTATAGCGGCAGTCGCTGGCTACACCTTC. Translation: CASSIAAVAGYTF.

This sequence joins TRBV7-9 and TRBJ1-1; D may be TRBD1 (6 bases). CDR1 and CDR2 from the germline V gene are SEHNR and FQNEAQ (reference sequence). The V gene lost 1 base and the J gene lost 11 bases, with 17 bases spanning the gap. CDR3 length: 14 amino acids. The CDR3 nucleotides read TGTGCCAGCAGCTTAGAAGGTACGGGGGCTAAGGCTTTCTTT. Translation gives CASSLEGTGAKAFF.

This chain links TRBV7-9 with TRBJ1-2; D is perhaps TRBD1 (5 bases). This CDR3 has 13 amino acids. V gave up 6 bases and J gave up 5 bases, with 13 bases separating them. Germline V gives CDR1 SEHNR, CDR2 FQNEAQ (reference sequence). CDR3 protein: CASSLDKFYGYTF. The CDR3 region has the DNA TGTGCCAGCAGTTTGGACAAATTTTATGGCTACACCTTC.

This chain joins TRBV4-1 and TRBJ1-6, with no clear D. Germline V gene data show CDR1 as MGHRA and CDR2 as YSYEKL. The V end was cut by 0 bases, the J end by 8 bases, with 17 bases between. The CDR3 runs 17 residues. Here the CDR3 reads CASSQDERAPADSPLHF. CDR3 sequence (DNA): TGCGCCAGCAGCCAAGATGAACGGGCTCCGGCGGATTCACCCCTCCACTTT.

V gene TRBV28 combines with J gene TRBJ1-4; unclear D gene. The CDR3 covers 9 residues. Germline loops: CDR1 MDHEN, CDR2 SYDVKM. With 11 bases removed from V and 8 bases from J, the gap between germline ends came to 6 bases. CDR3 bases: TGTGCCGCCGGAGAAAAACTGTTTTTT. Protein product: CAAGEKLFF.

J is TRBJ1-1 and V is TRBV28, with TRBD1 as a possible D gene (5 bases). The V gene's germline CDR1 is MDHEN and CDR2 SYDVKM. The CDR3 is 18 amino acids. V lost 2 bases and J 0 bases, leaving 19 bases between the germline ends. CDR3 loop: CASSLILGDSLLNTEAFF. CDR3 nucleotide sequence: TGTGCCAGCAGTTTAATCCTTGGAGACAGCCTCTTGAACACTGAAGCTTTCTTT.

This chain's CDR3 is CSVGFGTTYEQYF. The CDR3 DNA is TGCAGCGTTGGGTTCGGAACTACCTACGAGCAGTACTTC. V usage is TRBV29-1 and J usage is TRBJ2-7; no definite D call. The CDR3 is 13 amino acids. Trimming left V 4 bases short and J 2 bases short, with 12 bases between. Per the germline V gene, CDR1 is SQVTM and CDR2 is ANQGSEA.